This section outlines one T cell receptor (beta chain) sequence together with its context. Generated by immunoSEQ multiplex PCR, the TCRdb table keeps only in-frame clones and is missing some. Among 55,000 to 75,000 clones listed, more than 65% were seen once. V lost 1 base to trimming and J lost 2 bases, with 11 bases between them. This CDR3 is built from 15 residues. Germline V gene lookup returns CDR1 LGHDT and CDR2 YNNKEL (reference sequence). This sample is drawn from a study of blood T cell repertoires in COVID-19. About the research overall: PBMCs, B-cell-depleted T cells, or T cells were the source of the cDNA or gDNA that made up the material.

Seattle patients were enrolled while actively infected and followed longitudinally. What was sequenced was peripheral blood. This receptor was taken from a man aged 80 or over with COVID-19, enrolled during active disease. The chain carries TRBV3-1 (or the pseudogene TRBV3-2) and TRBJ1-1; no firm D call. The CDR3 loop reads CASSQGTAGNTEAFF. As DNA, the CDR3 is TGTGCCAGCAGCCAAGGAACTGCGGGAAACACTGAAGCTTTCTTT.